This T cell receptor (beta chain) was identified in a study of cytomegalovirus exposure and HLA in healthy donors. Primers for the PCR totalled 60 Vbeta and 13 Jbeta. Original methodology: About 80 million unique TCR beta chains, about 11 million of them shared, were counted by a later analysis. Produced via immunoSEQ multiplex PCR; TCRdb's table is partial and in-frame only. That table supplies the V and J calls and clone size; D and trimming were determined from the DNA. This table has over 100,000 clones, roughly 79% appearing once. The CDR3 totals 21 residues. Germline CDR1 and CDR2: MDHEN and SYDVKM. The J segment lost 0 bases and the V segment lost 4 bases, leaving 22 bases of the junction unmatched. Worth noting for this clone: Its antigen remains unidentified.

Study-wide points: CMV serostatus was the sole immune exposure data available.

The clonotype was recovered from a woman aged 40-49 years in good health and CMV-seronegative. Material for sequencing was PBMCs. The rearrangement uses TRBV28 and TRBJ1-2; TRBD1 matches at 8 bases. CDR3 region: CASSSIGQGLIDNPSNYGYTF. CDR3 bases: TGTGCCAGCAGTTCGATAGGACAGGGACTGATAGACAACCCTTCTAACTATGGCTACACCTTC.